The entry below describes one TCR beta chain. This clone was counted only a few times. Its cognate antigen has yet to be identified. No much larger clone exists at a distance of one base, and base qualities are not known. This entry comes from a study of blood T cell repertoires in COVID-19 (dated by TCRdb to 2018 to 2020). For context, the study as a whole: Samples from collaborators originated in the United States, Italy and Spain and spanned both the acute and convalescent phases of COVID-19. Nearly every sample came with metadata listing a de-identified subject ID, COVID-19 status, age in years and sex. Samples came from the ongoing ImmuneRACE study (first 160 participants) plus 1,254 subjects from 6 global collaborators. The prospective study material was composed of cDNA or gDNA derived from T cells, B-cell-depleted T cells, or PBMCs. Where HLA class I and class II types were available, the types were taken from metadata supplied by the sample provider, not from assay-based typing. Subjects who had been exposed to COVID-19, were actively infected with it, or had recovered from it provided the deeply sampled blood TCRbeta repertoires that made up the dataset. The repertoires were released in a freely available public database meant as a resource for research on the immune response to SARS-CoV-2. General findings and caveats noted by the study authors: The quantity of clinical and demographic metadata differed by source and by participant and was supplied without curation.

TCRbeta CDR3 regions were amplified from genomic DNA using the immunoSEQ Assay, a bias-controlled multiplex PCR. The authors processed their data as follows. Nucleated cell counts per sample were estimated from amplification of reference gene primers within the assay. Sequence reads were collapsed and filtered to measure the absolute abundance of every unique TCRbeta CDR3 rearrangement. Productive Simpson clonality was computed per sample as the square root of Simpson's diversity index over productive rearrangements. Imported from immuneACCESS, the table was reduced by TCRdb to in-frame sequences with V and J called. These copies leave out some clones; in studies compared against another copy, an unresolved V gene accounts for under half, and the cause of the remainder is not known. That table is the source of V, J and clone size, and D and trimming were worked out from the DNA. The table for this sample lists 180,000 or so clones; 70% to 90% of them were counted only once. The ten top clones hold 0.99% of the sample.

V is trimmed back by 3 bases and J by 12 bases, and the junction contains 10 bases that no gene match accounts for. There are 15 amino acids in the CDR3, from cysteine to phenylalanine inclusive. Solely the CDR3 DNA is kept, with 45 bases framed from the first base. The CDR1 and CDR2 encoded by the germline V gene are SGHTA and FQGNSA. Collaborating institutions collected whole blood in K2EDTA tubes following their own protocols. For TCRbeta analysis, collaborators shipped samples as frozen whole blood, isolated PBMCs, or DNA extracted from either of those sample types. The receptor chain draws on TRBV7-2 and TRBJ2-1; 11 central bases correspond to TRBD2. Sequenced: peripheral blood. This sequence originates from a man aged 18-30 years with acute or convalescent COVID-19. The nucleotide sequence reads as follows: TGTGCCAGCAGCTTTTCTGGGACTAGCGGCCTATGGCAGTTCTTC. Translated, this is CASSFSGTSGLWQFF. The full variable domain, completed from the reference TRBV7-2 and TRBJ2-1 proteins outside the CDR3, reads GAGVSQSPSNKVTEKGKDVELRCDPISGHTALYWYRQSLGQGLEFLIYFQGNSAPDKSGLPSDRFSAERTGGSVSTLTIQRTQQEDSAVYLCASSFSGTSGLWQFFGPGTRLTVL.